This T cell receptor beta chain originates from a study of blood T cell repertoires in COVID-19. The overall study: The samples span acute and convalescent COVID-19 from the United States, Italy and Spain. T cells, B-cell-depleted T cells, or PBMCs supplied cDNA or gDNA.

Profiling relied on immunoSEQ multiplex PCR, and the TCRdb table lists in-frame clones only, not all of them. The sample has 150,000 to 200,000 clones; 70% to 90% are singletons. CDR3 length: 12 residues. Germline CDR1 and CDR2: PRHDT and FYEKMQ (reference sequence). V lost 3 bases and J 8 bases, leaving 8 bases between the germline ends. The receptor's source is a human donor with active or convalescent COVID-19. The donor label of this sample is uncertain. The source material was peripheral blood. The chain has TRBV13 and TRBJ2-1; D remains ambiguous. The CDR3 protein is CASSLSIDEQFF. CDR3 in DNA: TGTGCCAGCAGCTTGTCTATTGATGAGCAGTTCTTC. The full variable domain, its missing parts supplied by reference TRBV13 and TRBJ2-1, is AAGVIQSPRHLIKEKRETATLKCYPIPRHDTVYWYQQGPGQDPQFLISFYEKMQSDKGSIPDRFSAQQFSDYHSELNMSSLELGDSALYFCASSLSIDEQFFGPGTRLTVL.